This T cell receptor beta chain was identified in a study of CD8+CD57+ T cells in acquired aplastic anemia. On the study more broadly: When averaged, DNA from sorted CD4+ and CD8+ cells came to 3 to 4 ug.

Before being chosen for sequencing, patients had shown CD8+CD57+ cell expansion by flow cytometry. Germline V gene lookup returns CDR1 KGHDR and CDR2 SFDVKD. The V and J ends lost 2 bases and 5 bases respectively, with 8 bases between them. The CDR3 length is 13 residues. The TCR beta profiling, which covered VDJ combination and CDR3 sequence, was carried out using genomic DNA as the template. In TCRdb, the reads were re-called with MiXCR into one record per CDR3 protein. There are approximately 170,000 distinct CDR3 sequences in the sample; approximately 51% occur only once, and 3.2% lies in the top ten. Study-level results: The study identified roughly 29 CD8+ CDR3 sequences shared by patients and controls. Significance was not reached for CD8+ Simpson's diversity between patients and controls.

About this clonotype itself: The antigen is unknown.

The rearrangement uses TRBV24-1 and TRBJ2-5, with D unresolved. Sequenced material: sorted CD4+, CD8+, or CD8+CD57+ T cells (not recorded which) from PBMCs. The receptor was derived from a human donor with aplastic anemia. As DNA, the CDR3 is TGTGCCACCAGTGATTACCCGTACGAGACCCAGTACTTC. Translating it yields CATSDYPYETQYF.